The source of this TCR beta chain is a study of blood T cells in healthy people across ages. The extraction recovered at least 6 micrograms of total RNA per sample. Germline CDR1 reads DFQATT; CDR2 reads SNEGSKA (reference sequence). There are 13 residues in the CDR3. The junction had 6 bases not matched to a gene; V was cut back by 3 bases and J by 10 bases. For the second PCR, which ran for 7 to 11 cycles, a sample-barcoded 5' primer and a J-beta primer mix were used. Each CDR3 protein is one row after TCRdb ran MiXCR on the 5' RACE reads. The sample includes around 500,000 distinct CDR3 sequences, roughly a quarter of them seen just once. Study-wide results and caveats: Roughly linear age-related decline in beta diversity appeared, significant by age roughly 40.

In regard to this clonotype: Antigen unknown.

This sample also appeared in a second study, on T cells of mothers and their children. From that report: Detection of persistent microchimeric T cell clones did not occur.

The clonotype originates from a boy aged 2-15 years in good health. What was sequenced was blood. V usage is TRBV20-1 and J usage is TRBJ2-7, with TRBD2 matching 13 bases. CDR3 sequence (DNA): TGCAGTGCTAGTGGGACTAGCGGGGTTTTTCAGTACTTC. Protein: CSASGTSGVFQYF.